The sequence of this T cell receptor (beta chain) was determined in a study of shared clonotypes between healthy human individuals. Study outcomes and limitations: In general, naive subsets displayed greater estimated richness than memory subsets did. In several donors, around 5% of naive CD4 clonotypes appeared in common. Relative to clonotypes present in all four donors, those not shared had lower generation probabilities.

From germline, CDR1 is SQVTM and CDR2 ANQGSEA. The CDR3 extends over 15 amino acids. Trimming took 6 bases from V and 1 from J; bases not matched to a gene: 11. A word on this clone: Antigen specificity is unknown.

A roughly 200 ng quantity of DNA, some 30,000 T cell genomes, went into the sorted-subset replicate PCRs. The protocol was immunoSEQ multiplex PCR, while the TCRdb copy is restricted to in-frame clones and leaves out a portion. Of roughly 2.2 million clones listed, 93% were seen once; the top ten hold about 0.39%. This receptor was obtained from a man in his late teens or twenties in good health. Some clones in this sample may be carry-over from other donors' samples. The chain links TRBV29-1 to TRBJ2-7; TRBD2 agrees at 8 bases. The sequenced sample consisted of naive CD4+ T cells from PBMCs. The subset: CD45RA+ positively selected. The CDR3 nucleotides read TGCAGCGTCCGGGGGGCTACTAGCGGATCCTACGAGCAGTACTTC. This encodes CSVRGATSGSYEQYF.